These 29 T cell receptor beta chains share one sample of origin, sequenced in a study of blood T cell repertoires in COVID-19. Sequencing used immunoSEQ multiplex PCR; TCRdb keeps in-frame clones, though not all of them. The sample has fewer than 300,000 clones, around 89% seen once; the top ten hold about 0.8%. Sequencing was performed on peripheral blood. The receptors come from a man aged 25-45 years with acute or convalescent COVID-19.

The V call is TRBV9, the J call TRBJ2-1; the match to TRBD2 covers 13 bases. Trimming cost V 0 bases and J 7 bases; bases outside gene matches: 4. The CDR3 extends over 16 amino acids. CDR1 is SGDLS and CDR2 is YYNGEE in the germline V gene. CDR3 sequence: CASSVVGLAGANEQFF. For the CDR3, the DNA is TGTGCCAGCAGCGTAGTTGGACTAGCGGGGGCGAATGAGCAGTTCTTC.

This CDR3 reads CASSPDSSSYNEQFF. The CDR3 DNA sequence: TGTGCCAGCAGTCCGGACTCCAGCTCCTACAATGAGCAGTTCTTC. The chain uses TRBV6-2 or TRBV6-3 and TRBJ2-1; weak D call: TRBD2 (5 bases). This CDR3 contains 15 residues. Germline V gene data show CDR1 as MNHEY and CDR2 as SVGEGT. Trimming took 5 bases from V and 0 from J, leaving 11 bases between them.

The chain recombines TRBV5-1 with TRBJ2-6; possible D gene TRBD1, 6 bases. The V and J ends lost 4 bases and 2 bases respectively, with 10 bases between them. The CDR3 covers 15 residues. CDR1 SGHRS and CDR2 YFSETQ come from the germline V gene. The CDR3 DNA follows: TGCGCCAGCAGCAGTGGGACAACTGGGGCCAACGTCCTGACTTTC. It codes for CASSSGTTGANVLTF.

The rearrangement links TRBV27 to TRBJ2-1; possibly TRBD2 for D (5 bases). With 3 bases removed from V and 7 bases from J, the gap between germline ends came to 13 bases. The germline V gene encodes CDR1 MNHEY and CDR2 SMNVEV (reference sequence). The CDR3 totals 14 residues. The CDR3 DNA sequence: TGTGCCAGCAGTTTTGGATCCTCGGGGAATGAGCAGTTCTTC. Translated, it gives CASSFGSSGNEQFF.

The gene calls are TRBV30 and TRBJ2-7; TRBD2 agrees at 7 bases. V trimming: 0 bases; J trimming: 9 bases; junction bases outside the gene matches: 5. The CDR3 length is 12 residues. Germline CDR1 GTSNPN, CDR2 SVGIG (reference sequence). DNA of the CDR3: TGTGCCTGGAGTGTTGCGGGGGAGTGGCAGTACTTC. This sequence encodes CAWSVAGEWQYF.

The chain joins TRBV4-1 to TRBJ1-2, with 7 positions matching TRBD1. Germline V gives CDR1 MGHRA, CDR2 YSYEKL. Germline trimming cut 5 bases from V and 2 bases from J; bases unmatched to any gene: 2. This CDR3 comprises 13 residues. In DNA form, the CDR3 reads TGCGCCAGCAGCTCGACAGGGAACTATGGCTACACCTTC. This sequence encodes CASSSTGNYGYTF.

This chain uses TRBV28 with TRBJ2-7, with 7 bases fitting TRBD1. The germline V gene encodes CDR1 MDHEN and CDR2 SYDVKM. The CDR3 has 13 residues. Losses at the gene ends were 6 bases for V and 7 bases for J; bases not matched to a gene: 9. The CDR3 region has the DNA TGTGCCAGCAGCAGGGACAGTTTAGGGGAGCAGTACTTC. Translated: CASSRDSLGEQYF.

The CDR3 sequence: CASSHRRGLAKNIQYF. CDR3 DNA: TGTGCCAGCAGCCACCGGCGGGGGCTAGCCAAAAACATTCAGTACTTC. The rearrangement uses TRBV3-1 (or the pseudogene TRBV3-2) and TRBJ2-4; D may be TRBD2 (7 bases). The CDR3 consists of 16 residues. CDR1 is LGHDT, CDR2 YNNKEL, per germline (reference sequence). V was clipped by 3 bases and J by 0 bases, with 12 bases between them.

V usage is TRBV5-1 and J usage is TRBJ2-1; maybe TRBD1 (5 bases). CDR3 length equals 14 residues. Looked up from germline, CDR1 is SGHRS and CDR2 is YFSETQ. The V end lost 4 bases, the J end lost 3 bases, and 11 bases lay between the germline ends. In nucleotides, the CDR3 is TGCGCCAGCAGCCTGGACACCGTCTACAATGAGCAGTTCTTC. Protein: CASSLDTVYNEQFF.

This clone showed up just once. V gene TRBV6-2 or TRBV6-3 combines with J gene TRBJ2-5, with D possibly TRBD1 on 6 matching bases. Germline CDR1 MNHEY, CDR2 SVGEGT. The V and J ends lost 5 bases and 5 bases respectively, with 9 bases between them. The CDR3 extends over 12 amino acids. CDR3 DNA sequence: TGTGCCAGCAGTGGGGACAAGGAGACCCAGTACTTC. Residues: CASSGDKETQYF.

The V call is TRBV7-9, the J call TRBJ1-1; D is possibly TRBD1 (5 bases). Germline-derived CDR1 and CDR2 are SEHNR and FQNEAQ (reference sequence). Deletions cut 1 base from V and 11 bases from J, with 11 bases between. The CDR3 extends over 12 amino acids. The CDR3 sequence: CASSLEPEGAFF. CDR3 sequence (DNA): TGTGCCAGCAGCTTAGAGCCGGAGGGGGCTTTCTTT.

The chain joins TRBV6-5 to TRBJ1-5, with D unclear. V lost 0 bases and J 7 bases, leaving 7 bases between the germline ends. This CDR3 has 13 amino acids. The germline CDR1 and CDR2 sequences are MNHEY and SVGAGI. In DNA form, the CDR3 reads TGTGCCAGCAGTTACTCGAGTCGACAGCCCCAGCATTTT. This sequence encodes CASSYSSRQPQHF.

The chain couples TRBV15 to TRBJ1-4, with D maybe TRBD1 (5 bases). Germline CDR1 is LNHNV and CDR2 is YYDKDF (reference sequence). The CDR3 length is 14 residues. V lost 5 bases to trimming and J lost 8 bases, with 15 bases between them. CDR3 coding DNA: TGTGCCACCAGCCCGGGGGTGGCGAAGGAAAAACTGTTTTTT. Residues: CATSPGVAKEKLFF. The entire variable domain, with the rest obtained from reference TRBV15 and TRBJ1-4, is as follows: DAMVIQNPRYQVTQFGKPVTLSCSQTLNHNVMYWYQQKSSQAPKLLFHYYDKDFNNEADTPDNFQSRRPNTSFCFLDIRSPGLGDTAMYLCATSPGVAKEKLFFGSGTQLSVL.

The CDR3 DNA reads as TGTGCCAGCAAAAGAAGATCAGGGTCCGATAGCAATCAGCCCCAGCATTTT. Translated: CASKRRSGSDSNQPQHF. J is TRBJ1-5 and V is TRBV27; a possible D gene is TRBD1 (5 bases). Germline values: CDR1 MNHEY, CDR2 SMNVEV (reference sequence). CDR3 length: 17 amino acids. Trimming pared 7 bases from V and 0 bases from J, leaving 19 bases between.

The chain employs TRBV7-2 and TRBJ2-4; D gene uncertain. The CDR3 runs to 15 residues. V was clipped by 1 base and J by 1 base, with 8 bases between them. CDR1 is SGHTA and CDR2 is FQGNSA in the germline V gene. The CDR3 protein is CASSLGPQAKNIQYF. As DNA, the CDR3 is TGTGCCAGCAGCTTAGGGCCTCAGGCCAAAAACATTCAGTACTTC.

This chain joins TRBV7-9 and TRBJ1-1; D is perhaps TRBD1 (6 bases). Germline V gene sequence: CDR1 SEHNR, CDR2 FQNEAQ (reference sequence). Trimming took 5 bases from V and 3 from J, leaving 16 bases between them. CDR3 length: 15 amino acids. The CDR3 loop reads CASSPLSRGDTEAFF. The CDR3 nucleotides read TGTGCCAGCAGCCCATTATCCAGGGGTGACACTGAAGCTTTCTTT.

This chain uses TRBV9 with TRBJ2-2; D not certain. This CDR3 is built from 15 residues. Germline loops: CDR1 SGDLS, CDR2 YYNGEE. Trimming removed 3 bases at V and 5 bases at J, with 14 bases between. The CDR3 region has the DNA TGTGCCAGCAGCGGCCCGGTTTTGATTACCGGGGAGCTGTTTTTT. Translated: CASSGPVLITGELFF.

The CDR3 nucleotides read TGCAGCGTCTCCCGGGAGAAGGGCGGGCAGCCCCAGCATTTT. It is translated as CSVSREKGGQPQHF. This chain joins TRBV29-1 and TRBJ1-5, with D hard to call. The CDR3 covers 14 residues. The V and J ends lost 6 bases and 7 bases respectively, with 19 bases between them. Germline V gene sequence: CDR1 SQVTM, CDR2 ANQGSEA.

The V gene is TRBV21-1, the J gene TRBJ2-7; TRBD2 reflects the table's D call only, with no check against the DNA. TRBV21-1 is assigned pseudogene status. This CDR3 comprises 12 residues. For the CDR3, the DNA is TGTGCCAGCAGACGGTCCCTTTACGAGCAGTACTTC. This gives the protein CASRRSLYEQYF.

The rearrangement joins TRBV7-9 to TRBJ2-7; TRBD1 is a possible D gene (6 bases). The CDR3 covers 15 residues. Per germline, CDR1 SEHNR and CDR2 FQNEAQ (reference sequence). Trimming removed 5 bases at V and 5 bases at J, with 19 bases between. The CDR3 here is CASSLTGTIGDEQYF. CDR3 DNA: TGTGCCAGCAGCCTTACCGGGACAATAGGAGACGAGCAGTACTTC.

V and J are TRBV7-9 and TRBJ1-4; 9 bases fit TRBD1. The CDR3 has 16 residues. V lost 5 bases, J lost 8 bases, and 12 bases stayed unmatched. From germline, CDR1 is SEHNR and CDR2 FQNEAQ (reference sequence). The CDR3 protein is CASSAKPGQGDEKLFF. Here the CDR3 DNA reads TGTGCCAGCAGCGCAAAGCCGGGACAGGGAGACGAAAAACTGTTTTTT. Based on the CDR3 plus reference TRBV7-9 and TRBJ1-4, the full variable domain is DTGVSQNPRHKITKRGQNVTFRCDPISEHNRLYWYRQTLGQGPEFLTYFQNEAQLEKSRLLSDRFSAERPKGSFSTLEIQRTEQGDSAMYLCASSAKPGQGDEKLFFGSGTQLSVL.

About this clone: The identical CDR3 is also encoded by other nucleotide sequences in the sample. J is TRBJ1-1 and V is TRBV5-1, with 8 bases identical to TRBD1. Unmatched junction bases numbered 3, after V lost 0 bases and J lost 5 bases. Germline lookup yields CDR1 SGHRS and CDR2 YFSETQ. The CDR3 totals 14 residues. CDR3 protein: CASSLGQGRTEAFF. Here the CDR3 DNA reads TGCGCCAGCAGCTTGGGACAGGGGAGAACTGAAGCTTTCTTT.

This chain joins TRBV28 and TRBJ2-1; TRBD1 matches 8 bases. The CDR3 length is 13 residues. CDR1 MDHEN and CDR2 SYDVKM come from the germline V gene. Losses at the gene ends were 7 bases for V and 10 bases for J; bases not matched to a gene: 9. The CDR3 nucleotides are TGTGCCAGCACCCCACCCAGACAGGGGGAGCAGTTCTTC. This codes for CASTPPRQGEQFF.

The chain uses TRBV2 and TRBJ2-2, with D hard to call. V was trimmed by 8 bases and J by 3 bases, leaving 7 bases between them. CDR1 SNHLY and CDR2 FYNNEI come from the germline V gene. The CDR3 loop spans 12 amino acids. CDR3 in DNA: TGTGCCAGCTCCTTCGACACCGGGGAGCTGTTTTTT. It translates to CASSFDTGELFF.

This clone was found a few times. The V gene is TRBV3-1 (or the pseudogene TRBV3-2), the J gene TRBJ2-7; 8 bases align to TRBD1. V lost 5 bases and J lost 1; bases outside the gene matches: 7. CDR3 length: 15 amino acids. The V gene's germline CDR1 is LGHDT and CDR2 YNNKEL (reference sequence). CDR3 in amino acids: CASSTRQGNSYEQYF. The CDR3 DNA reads TGTGCCAGCAGCACCCGACAGGGGAATTCCTACGAGCAGTACTTC.

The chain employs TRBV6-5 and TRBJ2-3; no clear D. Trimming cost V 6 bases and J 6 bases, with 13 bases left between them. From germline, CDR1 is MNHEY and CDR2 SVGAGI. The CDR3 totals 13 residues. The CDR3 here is CASSLQPRDTQYF. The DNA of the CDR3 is TGTGCCAGCAGCCTCCAACCGCGGGATACGCAGTATTTT.

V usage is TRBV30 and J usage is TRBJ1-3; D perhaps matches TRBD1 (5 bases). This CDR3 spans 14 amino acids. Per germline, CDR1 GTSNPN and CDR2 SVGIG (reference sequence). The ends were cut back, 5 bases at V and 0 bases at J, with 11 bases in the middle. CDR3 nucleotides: TGTGCCTGGCAGTGGGGGGGCTCTGGAAACACCATATATTTT. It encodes CAWQWGGSGNTIYF.

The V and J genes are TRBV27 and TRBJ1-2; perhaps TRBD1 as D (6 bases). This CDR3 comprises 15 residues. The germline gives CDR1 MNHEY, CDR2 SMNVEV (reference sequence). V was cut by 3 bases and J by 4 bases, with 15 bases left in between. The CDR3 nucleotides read TGTGCCAGCAGTTTTCGGGGGGCGGACCCCTATGGCTACACCTTC. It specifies CASSFRGADPYGYTF.

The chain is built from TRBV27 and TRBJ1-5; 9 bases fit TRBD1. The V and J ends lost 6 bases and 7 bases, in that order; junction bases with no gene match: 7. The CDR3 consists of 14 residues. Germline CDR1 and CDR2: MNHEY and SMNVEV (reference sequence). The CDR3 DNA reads TGTGCCAGCAGGGGGACAGGGTTATACCAGCCCCAGCATTTT. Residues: CASRGTGLYQPQHF.